This T cell receptor (beta chain) was identified during a study of T-cell memory formation after mild COVID-19. Study summary: Largely, TCR clusters stayed within a single donor.

TCRdb reprocessed the 5' RACE reads with MiXCR, giving one entry per CDR3 protein. The sample yields approximately 400,000 distinct CDR3 sequences, roughly 26% seen once. On this clonotype: Its antigen is unidentified.

Study results and caveats: The study found contracting CD4+ clones mainly in CM and EM and contracting CD8+ clones in EMRA. Later expanders leaned toward CD4+, whereas clones contracting from day 15 to 85 were balanced CD4/CD8. That cross-reactive memory joined was suggested by some responding clones appearing in pre-infection memory.

Sample: PBMCs or a T cell subset sorted from them (not recorded which). This receptor was taken from an adult woman who had mild COVID-19 (a few samples of this study predate the infection). Cell type and time point are not known.

The DNA of the CDR3 is TGCGCCAGCAGCTTGCTAGGGGGGTCCACTGAAGCTTTCTTT. It codes for CASSLLGGSTEAFF. The chain links TRBV5-1 to TRBJ1-1; D is possibly TRBD1 (6 bases). The CDR3 consists of 14 residues. Trimming stripped 1 base from V and 4 bases from J, with 11 bases between. CDR1 is SGHRS, CDR2 YFSETQ, per germline.